Following are 18 T cell receptor beta chains from one sample sequenced in a study of blood T cell repertoires in COVID-19. Here immunoSEQ multiplex PCR was the method, and the copy in TCRdb shows in-frame clones only, minus some. The sample consists of 100,000 to 150,000 clones, 75% to 90% of them appearing once. Sequencing input: peripheral blood. These receptors were taken from an elderly woman with COVID-19, enrolled during active disease.

V usage is TRBV9 and J usage is TRBJ1-1, with D perhaps TRBD1 (5 bases). V gave up 4 bases and J gave up 0 bases, with 13 bases separating them. CDR3 size: 15 residues. CDR1 and CDR2 from the germline V gene are SGDLS and YYNGEE. In nucleotides, the CDR3 is TGTGCCAGCAGCCTTATGACAGAGATGAACACTGAAGCTTTCTTT. Translated, it gives CASSLMTEMNTEAFF. The whole variable domain, filled in from reference TRBV9 and TRBJ1-1, reads DSGVTQTPKHLITATGQRVTLRCSPRSGDLSVYWYQQSLDQGLQFLIQYYNGEERAKGNILERFSAQQFPDLHSELNLSSLELGDSALYFCASSLMTEMNTEAFFGQGTRLTVV.

The CDR3 DNA reads TGTGCCAGCAGCCAAGGGACAGGTTCGAGCAATCAGCCCCAGCATTTT. Translated, it gives CASSQGTGSSNQPQHF. The chain recombines TRBV3-1 (or the pseudogene TRBV3-2) with TRBJ1-5, with 7 bases that match TRBD1. The trim removed 1 base at V and 1 base at J, leaving 4 bases unmatched. CDR3 length equals 16 residues. Germline CDR1 reads LGHDT; CDR2 reads YNNKEL (reference sequence).

This rearrangement joins TRBV27 to TRBJ2-1, with D perhaps TRBD1 (6 bases). The CDR3 spans 14 residues. Trimming shortened V by 5 bases and J by 3 bases, and 11 bases separated the two germline ends. Germline V gene sequence: CDR1 MNHEY, CDR2 SMNVEV (reference sequence). CDR3 sequence (DNA): TGTGCCAGCAGTGACGGGACAATCTACAATGAGCAGTTCTTC. This codes for CASSDGTIYNEQFF.

This clone was counted between two and nine times. V gene TRBV7-2 combines with J gene TRBJ2-4; perhaps TRBD1 as D (5 bases). The V end was cut by 3 bases, the J end by 8 bases, with 11 bases between. Germline lookup yields CDR1 SGHTA and CDR2 FQGNSA. The CDR3 has 13 residues. The CDR3 reads CASSFSQGDIQYF. The CDR3 DNA reads as TGTGCCAGCAGCTTTAGCCAGGGCGACATTCAGTACTTC.

The chain links TRBV11-2 to TRBJ2-7, with TRBD2 identical over 10 bases. Germline assignment: CDR1 SGHAT and CDR2 FQNNGV. V shed 5 bases and J 3 bases; nucleotides not matched to a gene: 7. CDR3 length equals 15 residues. The CDR3 spells CASSPRTSGNYEQYF. For the CDR3, the DNA is TGTGCCAGCAGCCCCAGGACTAGCGGAAACTACGAGCAGTACTTC.

The J gene is TRBJ2-2, the V gene TRBV9; TRBD1 agrees at 10 bases. The germline gives CDR1 SGDLS, CDR2 YYNGEE. V trimming: 0 bases; J trimming: 5 bases; junction bases outside the gene matches: 1. CDR3 length: 15 amino acids. CDR3 in amino acids: CASSVGQGATGELFF. For the CDR3, the DNA is TGTGCCAGCAGCGTAGGACAGGGGGCGACCGGGGAGCTGTTTTTT.

The V gene is TRBV11-3, the J gene TRBJ2-7; a possible D gene is TRBD2 (6 bases). The length of the CDR3 is 15 residues. Germline V lookup: CDR1 SGHNT, CDR2 YENEEA. V was cut by 4 bases and J by 7 bases, with 20 bases left in between. CDR3 amino acids: CASSSEPGLLYEQYF. CDR3 nucleotide sequence: TGTGCCAGCAGCTCTGAACCGGGACTGCTTTATGAGCAGTACTTC. Looking up the rest from reference TRBV11-3 and TRBJ2-7 gives the full variable domain: EAGVVQSPRYKIIEKKQPVAFWCNPISGHNTLYWYLQNLGQGPELLIRYENEEAVDDSQLPKDRFSAERLKGVDSTLKIQPAELGDSAVYLCASSSEPGLLYEQYFGPGTRLTVT.

The rearrangement uses TRBV28 and TRBJ2-1, with 10 bases that match TRBD2. CDR1 and CDR2 from the germline V gene are MDHEN and SYDVKM. J gave up 12 bases and V 3 bases, and 11 bases lay outside the gene matches. This CDR3 is 15 amino acids long. As DNA, the CDR3 is TGTGCCAGCAGTTTGCTGGTAGCGGGAGGCGAGGGGCAGTTCTTC. Residues: CASSLLVAGGEGQFF.

The chain recombines TRBV7-6 with TRBJ2-3; 8 bases map to TRBD2. Germline V gives CDR1 SGHVS, CDR2 FNYEAQ. The CDR3 runs to 18 residues. Trimming cost V 2 bases and J 0 bases; bases outside gene matches: 10. The CDR3 loop is CASSLRLAGSLSTDTQYF. The CDR3 DNA follows: TGTGCCAGCAGCTTAAGATTAGCGGGATCCCTTAGCACAGATACGCAGTATTTT.

Here the CDR3 reads CASSQGLAGSYNEQFF. The CDR3 region has the DNA TGCGCCAGCAGCCAAGGACTAGCGGGCTCCTACAATGAGCAGTTCTTC. The V call is TRBV4-3, the J call TRBJ2-1, with 10 positions matching TRBD2. The ends lost 1 base at V and 0 bases at J; junction bases unmatched: 0. CDR1 is LGHNA and CDR2 is YSLEER in the germline V gene. The length of the CDR3 is 16 residues.

This rearrangement joins TRBV11-2 to TRBJ1-1; D is unclear. V lost 1 base and J lost 2, with 17 bases in between. The CDR3 runs 17 residues. CDR1 and CDR2 from the germline V gene are SGHAT and FQNNGV. The CDR3 DNA is TGTGCCAGCAGCTTAGGTAGTTTCGGCAGGTTTAACACTGAAGCTTTCTTT. Protein: CASSLGSFGRFNTEAFF.

In regard to this clone: The junction shows a germline mismatch at one end, possibly a read error. The V and J genes are TRBV5-1 and TRBJ2-2; a possible D gene is TRBD2 (5 bases). This CDR3 has 17 residues. CDR1 SGHRS and CDR2 YFSETQ come from the germline V gene. CDR3 DNA: TGCGCCAGCAGCTTGGTTTGGGCAAAAACTATCACCGGGGAGCTATTTTTT. It translates to CASSLVWAKTITGELFF.

The V gene is TRBV5-1, the J gene TRBJ1-4, with a tentative D call TRBD1 (5 bases). Trimming stripped 5 bases from V and 2 bases from J, with 10 bases between. Germline V lookup: CDR1 SGHRS, CDR2 YFSETQ. This CDR3 contains 14 residues. DNA for the CDR3: TGCGCCAGCAGAACAGGCACTACTAATGAAAAACTGTTTTTT. Residues: CASRTGTTNEKLFF.

V usage is TRBV5-1 and J usage is TRBJ2-5; possibly TRBD1 for D (6 bases). V lost 0 bases and J 4 bases, leaving 13 bases between the germline ends. Looked up from germline, CDR1 is SGHRS and CDR2 is YFSETQ. The CDR3 consists of 15 residues. CDR3 sequence reads: CASSLAGQYGETQYF. CDR3 sequence (DNA): TGCGCCAGCAGCTTGGCAGGACAGTACGGAGAGACCCAGTACTTC.

This chain connects TRBV19 to TRBJ2-7; D is possibly TRBD2 (6 bases). Trimming removed 4 bases from V and 6 bases from J, with 16 bases in between. Germline V gives CDR1 LNHDA, CDR2 SQIVND (reference sequence). The CDR3 spans 14 residues. CDR3 sequence (DNA): TGTGCCAGTAGTAAAGGAGGGGCTAGGGGCGAGCAGTACTTC. Amino acid sequence: CASSKGGARGEQYF.

The chain uses TRBV19 and TRBJ2-7, with 7 positions matching TRBD1. Losses at the gene ends were 5 bases for V and 6 bases for J; bases not matched to a gene: 16. CDR3 size: 16 residues. Per the germline V gene, CDR1 is LNHDA and CDR2 is SQIVND (reference sequence). Written as DNA, the CDR3 is TGTGCCAGTAGTCGGGGCCGAGAGACAGGGCGTGGCGAGCAGTACTTC. Amino acids: CASSRGRETGRGEQYF.

The rearrangement links TRBV7-2 to TRBJ2-5; 8 nucleotides line up with TRBD1. The V gene end was trimmed by 6 bases and the J gene end by 1 base; junction bases not matched to a gene: 4. There are 14 residues in the CDR3. Germline V gene sequence: CDR1 SGHTA, CDR2 FQGNSA. CDR3 region: CASSRTGFQETQYF. CDR3 in DNA: TGTGCCAGCAGTCGGACAGGGTTCCAAGAGACCCAGTACTTC.

This chain links TRBV6-4 with TRBJ2-5; TRBD1 agrees at 7 bases. This CDR3 is built from 13 residues. From germline, CDR1 is MRHNA and CDR2 SNTAGT. Trimming took 4 bases from V and 4 from J; bases not matched to a gene: 3. The CDR3 here is CASSGNRGETQYF. CDR3 nucleotide sequence: TGTGCCAGCAGTGGTAACAGGGGAGAGACCCAGTACTTC.